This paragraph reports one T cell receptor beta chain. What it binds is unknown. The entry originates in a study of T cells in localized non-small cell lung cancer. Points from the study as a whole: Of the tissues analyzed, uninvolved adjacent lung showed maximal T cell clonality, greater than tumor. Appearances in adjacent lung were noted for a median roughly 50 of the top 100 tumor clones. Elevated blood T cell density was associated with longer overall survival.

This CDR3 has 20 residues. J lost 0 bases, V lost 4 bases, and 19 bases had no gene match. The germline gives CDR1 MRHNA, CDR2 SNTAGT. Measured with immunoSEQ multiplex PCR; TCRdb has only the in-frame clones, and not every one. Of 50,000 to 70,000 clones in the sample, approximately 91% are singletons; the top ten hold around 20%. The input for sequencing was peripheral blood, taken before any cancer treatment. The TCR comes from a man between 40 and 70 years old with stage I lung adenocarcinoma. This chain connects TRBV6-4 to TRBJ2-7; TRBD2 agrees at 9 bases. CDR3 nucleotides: TGTGCCAGCAGTGGGGACCCGGGACTAGCTACTCCCTCGAACTCCTACGAGCAGTACTTC. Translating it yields CASSGDPGLATPSNSYEQYF.